The clone carrying this T cell receptor (beta chain) has more than one count but fewer than ten. The antigen is undetermined. The data belong to a study of response to subunit inactivated influenza vaccine. Study-level findings and limits: The authors proposed limited new T cell recruitment per seasonal influenza vaccination.

Per the germline V gene, CDR1 is LNHDA and CDR2 is SQIVND (reference sequence). V was trimmed by 5 bases and J by 8 bases, leaving 18 bases between them. The length of the CDR3 is 14 residues. Via MiXCR, TCRdb re-called the RT-PCR reads, giving one row per CDR3 protein. The sample consists of 800,000 to 1,000,000 distinct CDR3 sequences, about 20% of them appearing once. The material sequenced was PBMCs from blood, taken 4 to 6 days after vaccination. The sequence derives from a man aged 50 to 59 who received an inactivated influenza vaccine. The chain combines TRBV19 with TRBJ1-1; no definite D call. The CDR3 DNA is TGTGCCAGTAGTCCCGGTTATAGGCGGCGGGAAGCTTTCTTT. This codes for CASSPGYRRREAFF.